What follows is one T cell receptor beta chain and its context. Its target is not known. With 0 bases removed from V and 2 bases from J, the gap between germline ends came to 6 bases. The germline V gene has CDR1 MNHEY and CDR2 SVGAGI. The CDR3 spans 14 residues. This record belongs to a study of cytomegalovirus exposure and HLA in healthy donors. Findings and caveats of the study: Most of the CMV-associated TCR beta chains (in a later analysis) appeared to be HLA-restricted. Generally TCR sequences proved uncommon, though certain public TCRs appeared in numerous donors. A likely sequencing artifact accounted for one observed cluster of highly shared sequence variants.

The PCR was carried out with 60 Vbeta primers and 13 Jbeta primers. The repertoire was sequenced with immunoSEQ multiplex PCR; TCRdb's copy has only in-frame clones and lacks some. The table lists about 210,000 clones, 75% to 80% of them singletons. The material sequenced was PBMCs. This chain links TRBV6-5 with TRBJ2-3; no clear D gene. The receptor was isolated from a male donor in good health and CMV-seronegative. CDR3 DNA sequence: TGTGCCAGCAGTTACTCCAGCGCCACAGATACGCAGTATTTT. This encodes CASSYSSATDTQYF.